This T cell receptor (beta chain) was captured in a study of blood T cell repertoires in COVID-19. Background on the study: In each case, the material was cDNA or gDNA derived from T cells, B-cell-depleted T cells, or PBMCs.

V was clipped by 1 base and J by 5 bases, with 14 bases between them. The CDR3 covers 15 residues. Per germline, CDR1 LGHNA and CDR2 YSLEER. Here immunoSEQ multiplex PCR was the method, and the copy in TCRdb shows in-frame clones only, minus some. The sample records 95,000 to 150,000 clones, roughly 89% being singletons. The source material was peripheral blood. The chain is built from TRBV4-3 and TRBJ1-1; maybe TRBD1 (5 bases). The receptor was isolated from a man aged 35 to 55 with acute or convalescent COVID-19. The CDR3 sequence: CASSQVDTQPTEAFF. As DNA, the CDR3 is TGCGCCAGCAGCCAAGTGGACACACAGCCTACTGAAGCTTTCTTT.